The following is a T cell receptor (beta chain) sequence with its context. The antigen it recognizes is unknown. Base qualities are not recorded, but no much larger clone differs from it by a single base. This sample is drawn from a study of cytomegalovirus exposure and HLA in healthy donors (dated by TCRdb to about 2017). About the full investigation: According to an earlier analysis of 587 of the donors, about 179 million T cells yielded roughly 110 million unique TCR beta sequences and roughly 280 Gb of sequence data. Roughly 300 gigabases of sequencing data and about 92 million unique TCR sequences made up an early release that covered approximately 620 HLA-typed donors. Among the approximately 400 genotyped donors, around 81% belonged to the genetic ancestry cluster associated with self-reported Caucasian donors. The study was designed to test whether signatures of past pathogen exposure could be identified by cataloging public T cell receptors. The study profiled the T cell repertoires of hundreds of subjects by immunosequencing and related them to cytomegalovirus serostatus. Besides the first cohort of hundreds of subjects, a separate validation cohort made up of over a hundred different subjects was used. High-throughput TCR immunosequencing, statistical association of individual TCRs with disease status, and machine learning were combined to predict cytomegalovirus infection status. In a later analysis, previously published TCR beta repertoires from roughly 710 donors were re-analyzed and high-resolution HLA genotyping was added so that TCR occurrence patterns could be studied. The later analysis used no new phenotypic data to find candidate immune exposures, relying instead on TCR beta sequences and their occurrence across donors. An earlier analysis of roughly 600 of the donors used high-throughput TCR beta sequencing to judge whether each TCR beta V gene segment behaved as functional or pseudogenic. Donor age, sex, ethnicity and CMV serostatus were compiled together with the repertoire data. In a later genetic analysis, genome-wide SNP genotypes for 398 of the 666 donors were used, and that subset was treated as a discovery cohort. Every repertoire in the discovery cohort had been generated on one and the same sequencing platform. Class I and class II HLA loci were covered by the typing at four-digit resolution. Typing coverage varied by locus: 629-630 donors for A, B, C, DRB1 and DQB1; approximately 560 for DQA1; around 610 for DPA1; about 450 for DPB1. A few DR-DQ haplotypes were treated as single units for association and clustering because of strong linkage in the cohort. On average, about 240,000 unique TCR beta nucleotide sequences were sequenced per donor among a few hundred genotyped donors of the cohort, with roughly 18% of those sequences being non-productive. Summary of the overall study and its limitations: In a later analysis, the rate of TCR association differed among HLA loci, with DRB1 alleles having the most associated TCRs and HLA-C alleles having the fewest. Correlated functional status among segregating V segments might be attributable to linkage disequilibrium, but an unknown experimental factor could not be ruled out. This cohort had only TCR beta chains sequenced, and the lack of alpha or paired-chain data limited which features could be detected. A total of around 150 TCR beta chains were listed by the study as associated with cytomegalovirus. A later analysis reported that several top co-occurrence clusters appeared linked to parvovirus B19, influenza, CMV and Epstein-Barr virus. In a later genetic analysis, fewer N-insertions in productive TCRs were reported among donors in an Asian-associated ancestry cluster than the roughly 700-donor mean. When HLA alleles, especially DR and DQ, strongly co-occurred, attributing TCR associations to individual alleles was difficult. A further reported finding was that TCR beta sequences accurately predicted the HLA-A and HLA-B alleles for most subjects in the first cohort. The only immune exposure information available for the cohort was CMV serostatus. In vitro tests confirmed that a few of the cytomegalovirus-associated TCR beta chains recognize cytomegalovirus antigens. The authors suggested that the approach could potentially be extended to other disease states and immunological phenotypes. Specific HLA alleles were associated with 16,951 TCR beta sequences at a false discovery rate of 0.05 in a later analysis. Because the 87-base-pair reads could not distinguish some IMGT-functional V segments, including TRBV6-2 and TRBV6-3, those segments were excluded. Cytomegalovirus status was reported to be diagnosed by the classifier with high specificity and sensitivity in both the original and validation cohorts. A group of highly shared sequence variants was considered likely to be a technical artifact of the sequencing pipeline. Most TCR sequences were seen in very few donors, while some public TCRs were found in many individuals. Because HLA typing was missing for some donors at each locus, association tests included only the typed subset. In a later genetic analysis, a missense DCLRE1C variant was associated with V-gene and J-gene trimming of TCR beta chains, and the association was replicated in an independent cohort. Presence/absence analyses assumed roughly uniform sequencing depth across donors, an assumption that may not hold. In a later analysis, HLA-associated TCR beta chains were found to be more clonally expanded and to have lower generation probabilities than equally common non-associated chains. According to a later analysis, most CMV-associated TCR beta chains appeared to be HLA-restricted, and the HLA associations seemed to be driven largely by CMV exposure. Because counts were too low, roughly 18 rarely observed V segments, including chromosome 9 orphons, were left out of the earlier analysis of 587 of the donors. In an earlier analysis of under 600 of the donors, most TCR beta V segments were observed in productive rearrangements about 87% or about 30% of the time, broadly matching IMGT annotations.

Spanning cysteine to phenylalanine, the CDR3 consists of 14 amino acids. Only the CDR3 portion is preserved as DNA: 42 bases, with reading frame beginning at the first base. Receptors were amplified or captured by the immunoSEQ multiplex PCR assay. A mixture of 60 forward primers for TCR Vbeta segments and 13 reverse primers for TCR Jbeta segments was used in the multiplex PCR. A multiplex PCR assay on genomic DNA amplified the CDR3 region of rearranged TCR beta genes. Amplified TCR beta libraries were sequenced as 87-base-pair reads on the Illumina HiSeq System. The authors' analysis ran thus. A later analysis tallied tens of millions of unique TCR beta chains across the 550 to 850 repertoires, and approximately 11 million of those chains were shared by two or more donors. A nearest-neighbor algorithm error-corrected the raw reads and collapsed the reads into unique sequences, merging closely related sequences to remove PCR and sequencing errors. V, D and J gene segments were assigned by aligning CDR3 sequences to IMGT reference sequences. Each retained sequence needed at least a six-nucleotide match to both a V gene segment and a J gene segment. A rearrangement was called productive if the CDR3 had no stop codons and remained in frame with V and J, and every other rearrangement was called non-productive. Following IMGT convention, CDR3 was defined as the stretch from the second conserved V-encoded cysteine up to the conserved J-encoded phenylalanine. The earlier analysis of about 640 of the donors excluded any sequence lacking an unambiguous match to a single V gene segment. An earlier analysis of under 750 of the donors called V segments functional above 56.7% productive rearrangements and segregating when the between-donor standard deviation exceeded 5%. A statistical classification framework was built to diagnose cytomegalovirus status from the catalog of TCR beta chain sequences. V and J gene assignment, in a later analysis, came from comparing TCR nucleotide sequences with IMGT/GENE-DB human TR gene sequences. The TCRdist pipeline was used in a later analysis to assign CDR3 sequences and most-parsimonious VDJ recombination scenarios. In a later analysis, each TCR beta chain was defined by its CDR3 amino acid sequence together with its V-gene family, and reads without a unique V-gene family were excluded. In a later analysis, 500 to 700 highly shared, low-generation-probability nucleotide sequences were removed to address suspected cross-contamination and a sequencing artifact. For each public chain, a later analysis derived a clonal expansion index from normalized ranks of inferred template counts within each repertoire. A later analysis computed generation probabilities with a VDJ recombination model fitted to out-of-frame rearrangements, and checked the results against IGoR. In a later analysis, TCR-TCR, TCR-HLA and TCR-CMV co-occurrence was scored with hypergeometric tests, and a repertoire-size bias correction was applied to TCR pairs. A later analysis estimated false discovery rates by permuting HLA or CMV assignments 20 times. In a later analysis, co-occurring TCRs were grouped using DBSCAN, and TCRdist sequence similarity was added for clustering within HLA-allele-positive subsets. For co-occurrence clustering, repertoires with fewer than 30,000 or more than 120,000 public chains were excluded, along with roughly 5 repertoires with anomalous nucleotide sharing. TCRdb carries this immuneACCESS record with in-frame sequences only. Its versions omit some clonotypes, under half of them owing to an unresolved V gene in the studies checked, with the rest unexplained. Clone size and V and J calls were adopted from that table, with D and trimming inferred from the DNA. The sample contains about 130,000 clones, over 65% of them found a single time. The ten largest account for more than 3.5% of the sample.

The cohort comprised 670 or so healthy bone marrow donors. At the time of sampling, every cohort member was nominally healthy, though immune exposures that went unrecorded were likely present. The donor tested CMV seropositive, placing the donor among the 289 seropositive members of the cohort. Each donor provided a peripheral blood sample, and peripheral blood mononuclear cells were used for TCR beta sequencing. Genomic DNA was extracted from the blood cell samples with the Qiagen DNeasy Blood Extraction Kit. The rearranged segments are TRBV21-1 and TRBJ1-1. TRBV21-1 is given as a pseudogene. The TCR sequence derives from a man younger than 30 in good health and CMV-seropositive. The source material was PBMCs. The bases read TGTGCCAGCAGCAAAGTAGTTAGTCACACTGAAGCTTTCTTT. Its translation reads: CASSKVVSHTEAFF.